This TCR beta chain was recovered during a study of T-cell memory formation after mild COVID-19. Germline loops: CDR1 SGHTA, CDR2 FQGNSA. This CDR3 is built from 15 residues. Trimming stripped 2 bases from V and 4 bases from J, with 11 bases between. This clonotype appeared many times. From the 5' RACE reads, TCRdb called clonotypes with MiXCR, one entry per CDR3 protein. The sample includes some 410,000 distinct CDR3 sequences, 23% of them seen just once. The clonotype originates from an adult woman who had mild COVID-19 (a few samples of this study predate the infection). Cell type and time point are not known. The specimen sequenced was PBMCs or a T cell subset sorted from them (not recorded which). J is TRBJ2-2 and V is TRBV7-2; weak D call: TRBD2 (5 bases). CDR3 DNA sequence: TGTGCCAGCAGCTTAATGCCGGGATCCACCGGGGAGCTGTTTTTT. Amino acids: CASSLMPGSTGELFF. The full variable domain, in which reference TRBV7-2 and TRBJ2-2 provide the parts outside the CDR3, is GAGVSQSPSNKVTEKGKDVELRCDPISGHTALYWYRQSLGQGLEFLIYFQGNSAPDKSGLPSDRFSAERTGGSVSTLTIQRTQQEDSAVYLCASSLMPGSTGELFFGEGSRLTVL.